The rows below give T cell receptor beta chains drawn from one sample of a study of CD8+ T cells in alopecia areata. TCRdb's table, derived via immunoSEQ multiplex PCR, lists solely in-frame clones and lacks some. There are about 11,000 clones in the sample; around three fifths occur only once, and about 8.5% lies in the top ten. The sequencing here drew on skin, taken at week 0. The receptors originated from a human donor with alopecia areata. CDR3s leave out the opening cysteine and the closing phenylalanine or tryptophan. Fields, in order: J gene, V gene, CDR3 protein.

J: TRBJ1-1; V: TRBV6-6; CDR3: ASSSGQGSTNTEAF
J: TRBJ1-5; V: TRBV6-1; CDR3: ASSAQGGNQPQH
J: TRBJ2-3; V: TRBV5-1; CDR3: ASSLEPLATDTQY
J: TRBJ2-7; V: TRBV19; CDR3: ASSLGRGGASYEQY
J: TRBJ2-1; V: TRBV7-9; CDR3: ASSQDMGNEQF
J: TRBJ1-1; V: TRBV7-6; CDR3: ASSWTQTRTEAF
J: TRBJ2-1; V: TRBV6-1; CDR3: ASRVTGVNEQF
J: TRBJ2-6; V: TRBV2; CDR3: ASSKSQPIQSWANVLT
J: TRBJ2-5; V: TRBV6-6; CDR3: ASSHGQYFGETQY
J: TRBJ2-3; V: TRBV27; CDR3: ASISQGRNTQY
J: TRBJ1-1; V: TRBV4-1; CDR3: ASSQPSKNTEAF
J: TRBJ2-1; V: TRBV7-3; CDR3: ASSLTGGRASYNEQF
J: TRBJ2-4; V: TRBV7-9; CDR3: ASSLARDRGPYIQY
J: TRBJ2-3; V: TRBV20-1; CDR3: SAREADTQY
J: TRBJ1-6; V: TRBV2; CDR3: ATGGTADSPLH
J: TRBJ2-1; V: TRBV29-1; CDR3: SGWRGRVPGVVDEQF
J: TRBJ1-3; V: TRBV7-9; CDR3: ASSQAAFGNTIY
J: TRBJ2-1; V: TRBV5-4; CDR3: ASSQNPGLAGSYNEQF
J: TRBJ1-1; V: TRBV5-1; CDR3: ASRLDTGLNTEAF
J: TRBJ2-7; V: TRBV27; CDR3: ASSSYRVSEQY
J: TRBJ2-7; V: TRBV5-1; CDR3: ASSLHSGGAALGDEQY
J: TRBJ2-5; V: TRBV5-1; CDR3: ASSYFLGPGQNQETQY